The present T cell receptor beta chain was sequenced within a study of response to subunit inactivated influenza vaccine listed by TCRdb under 2018. About the investigation overall: To follow how T cells responded to a trivalent subunit inactivated influenza vaccine, the researchers relied on deep quantitative profiling of the T cell receptor repertoire. The paper's findings and limits, for the study overall: According to the authors, only a limited number of new T cells may be recruited by each seasonal influenza vaccination.

Receptor libraries were prepared by RT-PCR. This sample was sequenced with an Illumina HiSeq 2500. TCRdb applied fastp at Q25 and MiXCR to the public reads, then kept only in-frame beta chains. Identical CDR3 protein sequences are pooled into one entry, listed with their most common genes and DNA. This sample is represented by 500,000 or so distinct CDR3 sequences; approximately 17% of them were singletons. Less than 4% of the sample is held by the ten biggest clonotypes. There are 14 amino acids in the CDR3, from cysteine to phenylalanine inclusive. Only the CDR3 part of the read is kept: 42 bases, read in frame from the first base. From V the trimming removes 6 bases and from J it removes 0 bases, while the gene matches leave 3 bases of the junction unaccounted for. Looking up the germline V gene yields CDR1 MNHNS and CDR2 SASEGT. This clonotype was picked up a small number of times. The antigen this receptor binds is unknown. One base away there is no much larger clone; base qualities are not given.

Recombination joined TRBV6-1 with TRBJ2-3; the junction holds 7 bases that match TRBD1. The specimen was CD4+ T cells sorted from PBMCs, collected about 23 months after vaccination. The TCR sequence derives from a man aged 45 to 70 who received an inactivated influenza vaccine. Donor details come from another sample of the same person, matched by shared clones. For the CDR3, the sequence is CASRMGQSTDTQYF. In nucleotide form, the sequence is TGTGCCAGCAGGATGGGACAGAGCACAGATACGCAGTATTTT.